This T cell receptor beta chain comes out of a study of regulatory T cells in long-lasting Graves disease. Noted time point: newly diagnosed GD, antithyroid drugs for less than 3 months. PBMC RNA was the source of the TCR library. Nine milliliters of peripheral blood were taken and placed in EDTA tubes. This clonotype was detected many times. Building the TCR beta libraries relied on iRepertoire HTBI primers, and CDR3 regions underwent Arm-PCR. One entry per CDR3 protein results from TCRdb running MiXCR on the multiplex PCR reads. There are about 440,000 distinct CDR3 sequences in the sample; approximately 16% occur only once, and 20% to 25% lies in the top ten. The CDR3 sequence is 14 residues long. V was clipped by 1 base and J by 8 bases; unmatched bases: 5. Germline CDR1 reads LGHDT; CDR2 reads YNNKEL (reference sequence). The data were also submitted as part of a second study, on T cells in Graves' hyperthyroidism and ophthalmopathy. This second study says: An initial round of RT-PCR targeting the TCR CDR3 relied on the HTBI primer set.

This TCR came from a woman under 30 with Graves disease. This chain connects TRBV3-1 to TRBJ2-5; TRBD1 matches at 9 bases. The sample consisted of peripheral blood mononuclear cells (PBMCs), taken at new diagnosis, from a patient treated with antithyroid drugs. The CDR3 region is CASSQGQGVVTQYF. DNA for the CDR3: TGTGCCAGCAGCCAAGGACAGGGGGTGGTCACCCAGTACTTC.